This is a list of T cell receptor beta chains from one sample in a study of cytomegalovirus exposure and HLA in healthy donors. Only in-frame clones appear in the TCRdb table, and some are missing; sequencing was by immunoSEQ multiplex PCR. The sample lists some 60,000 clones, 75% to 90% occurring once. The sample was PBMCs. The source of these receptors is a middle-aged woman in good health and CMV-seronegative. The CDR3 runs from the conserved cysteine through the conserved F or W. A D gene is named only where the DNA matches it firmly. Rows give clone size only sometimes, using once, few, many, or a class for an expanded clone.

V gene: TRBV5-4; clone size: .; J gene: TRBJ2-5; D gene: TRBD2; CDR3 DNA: TGTGCCAGCAGCCTGAGTGGGAGGGCCCTGGAGACCCAGTACTTC; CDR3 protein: CASSLSGRALETQYF
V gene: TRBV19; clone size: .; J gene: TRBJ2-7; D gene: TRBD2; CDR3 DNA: TGTGCCAGTAGTATGACGGGGGGCTCCTACGAGCAGTACTTC; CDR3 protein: CASSMTGGSYEQYF
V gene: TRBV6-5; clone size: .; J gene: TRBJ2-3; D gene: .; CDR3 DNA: TGTGCCAGCAGTTATATTGGGCAGGGAGGTGATACGCAGTATTTT; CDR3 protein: CASSYIGQGGDTQYF
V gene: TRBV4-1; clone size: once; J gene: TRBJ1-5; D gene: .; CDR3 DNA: TGCGCCAGCAGCCAAGATCATCCGGGACAAAATCAGCCCCAGCATTTT; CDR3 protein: CASSQDHPGQNQPQHF
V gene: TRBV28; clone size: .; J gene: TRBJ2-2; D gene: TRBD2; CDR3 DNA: TGTGCCAGCATTAGTGCGGGACTAGCGGTCGGGGAGCTGTTTTTT; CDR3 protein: CASISAGLAVGELFF
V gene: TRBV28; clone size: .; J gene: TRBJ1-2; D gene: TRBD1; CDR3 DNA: TGTGCCAGCAGTCTTTGGGGGGGACAGGGTGGCAATGGCTACACCTTC; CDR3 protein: CASSLWGGQGGNGYTF
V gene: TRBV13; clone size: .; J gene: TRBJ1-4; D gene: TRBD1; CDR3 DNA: TGTGCCAGCAGCACCGGGACAGGGAATGAAAAACTGTTTTTT; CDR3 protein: CASSTGTGNEKLFF
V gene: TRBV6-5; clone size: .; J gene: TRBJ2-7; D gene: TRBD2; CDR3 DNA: TGTGCCAGCAGTTACTCACCCGATATAGCGGGAGTCCCACAGTACTTC; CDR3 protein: CASSYSPDIAGVPQYF
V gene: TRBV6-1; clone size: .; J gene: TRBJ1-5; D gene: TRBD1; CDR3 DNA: TGTGCCAGCAGGCAGGGACAGGGGGATCAGCCCCAGCATTTT; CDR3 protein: CASRQGQGDQPQHF
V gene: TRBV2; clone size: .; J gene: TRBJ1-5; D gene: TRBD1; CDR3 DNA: TGTGCCAGCAGTGAACAGGGGGTTCTTAATCAGCCCCAGCATTTT; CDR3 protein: CASSEQGVLNQPQHF
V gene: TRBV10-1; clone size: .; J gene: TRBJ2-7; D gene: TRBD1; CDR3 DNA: TGCGCCAGCAGTGACCCAAGGGACAGGGGGCAATTCGAGCAGTACTTC; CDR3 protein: CASSDPRDRGQFEQYF
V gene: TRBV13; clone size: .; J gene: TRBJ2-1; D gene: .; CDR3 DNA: TGTGCCAGCAGCGTGGGCCGGTCGAATGAGCAGTTCTTC; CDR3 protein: CASSVGRSNEQFF
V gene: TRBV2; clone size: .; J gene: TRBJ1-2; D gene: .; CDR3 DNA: TGTGCCAGCAGCTACGTACGGGAGTCCAACTATGGCTACACCTTC; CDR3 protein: CASSYVRESNYGYTF
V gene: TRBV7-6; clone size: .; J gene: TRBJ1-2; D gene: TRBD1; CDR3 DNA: TGTGCCAGCAGCCCCCGACAGGGCCCGAACTATGGCTACACCTTC; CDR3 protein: CASSPRQGPNYGYTF
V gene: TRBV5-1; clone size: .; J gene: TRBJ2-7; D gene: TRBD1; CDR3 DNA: TGCGCCAGCAGCTTGGGACAGGGGATTAACGAGCAGTACTTC; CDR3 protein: CASSLGQGINEQYF
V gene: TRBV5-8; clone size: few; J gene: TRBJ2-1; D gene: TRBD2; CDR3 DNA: TGTGCCGGAGCTTGGGAGGGGAGCAATGAGCAGTTCTTC; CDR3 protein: CAGAWEGSNEQFF
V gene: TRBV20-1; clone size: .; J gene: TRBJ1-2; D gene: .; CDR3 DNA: TGCAGTGCTACGACAGGCAATGGCTACACCTTC; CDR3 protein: CSATTGNGYTF
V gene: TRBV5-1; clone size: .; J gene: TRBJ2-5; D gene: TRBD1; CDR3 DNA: TGCGCCAGCAGCACCGGGACAGGGTGGTCAGAGACCCAGTACTTC; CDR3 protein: CASSTGTGWSETQYF
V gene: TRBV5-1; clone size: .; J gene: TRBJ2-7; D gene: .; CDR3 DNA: TGCGCCAGCAGCATATCGGGACAAACCTACGAGCAGTACTTC; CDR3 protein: CASSISGQTYEQYF
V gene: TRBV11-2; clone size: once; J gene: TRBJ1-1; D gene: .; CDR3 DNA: TGTGCCAGCAGCTTAACATACATGAACACTGAAGCTTTCTTT; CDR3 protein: CASSLTYMNTEAFF